The 5 T cell receptor beta chains below were found in one sample sequenced in a study of cytomegalovirus exposure and HLA in healthy donors. Vbeta (60) and Jbeta (13) primers were used in the PCR. The assay was immunoSEQ multiplex PCR, and TCRdb's table has in-frame clones only and misses some. The sample has about 100,000 clones; roughly 80% are singletons. The material sequenced was PBMCs. The receptors come from a man aged 40-55 years in good health and CMV-seropositive.

This chain joins TRBV14 and TRBJ2-1; D is unresolved. Trimming left V 4 bases short and J 7 bases short, with 5 bases between. The length of the CDR3 is 11 residues. Germline CDR1 SGHDN, CDR2 FVKESK. The CDR3 reads CASSLRNEQFF. The CDR3 nucleotides are TGTGCCAGCAGCCTGAGGAATGAGCAGTTCTTC.

The chain combines TRBV19 with TRBJ2-1; D possibly corresponds to TRBD2 (5 bases). V lost 6 bases, J lost 3 bases, and 6 bases lay in between. The CDR3 runs 12 residues. The germline V gene has CDR1 LNHDA and CDR2 SQIVND (reference sequence). CDR3 DNA sequence: TGTGCCAGTAGCGGGGACTACAATGAGCAGTTCTTC. Protein sequence: CASSGDYNEQFF.

This clone was detected only once. The V and J genes are TRBV5-1 and TRBJ1-2; 7 positions match TRBD1. Germline values: CDR1 SGHRS, CDR2 YFSETQ. Germline trimming cut 1 base from V and 5 bases from J; bases unmatched to any gene: 2. There are 13 residues in the CDR3. The CDR3: CASSLHRGYGYTF. The DNA of the CDR3 is TGCGCCAGCAGCTTGCACAGGGGTTATGGCTACACCTTC.

V is TRBV5-1 and J is TRBJ2-3; D remains unclear. From germline, CDR1 is SGHRS and CDR2 YFSETQ. The CDR3 loop spans 15 amino acids. V was shortened by 7 bases and J by 0 bases, with 15 bases between the two germline ends. The CDR3 DNA is TGCGCCAGCCAGCGCATGGCACGAAGCACAGATACGCAGTATTTT. Amino acid sequence: CASQRMARSTDTQYF.

This chain connects TRBV5-3 to TRBJ2-6; TRBD1 might be the D (5 bases). TRBV5-3 falls under the ORF class, with uncertain function. The V and J ends lost 2 bases and 2 bases respectively, with 8 bases between them. The CDR3 is made up of 15 amino acids. CDR3 coding DNA: TGTGCCAGAAGCTTTACAGGACCTGGGGCCAACGTCCTGACTTTC. It encodes CARSFTGPGANVLTF.